This TCR beta chain was sequenced during a study of human T cells and chemical hapten exposure (dated by TCRdb to about 2021). In terms of the full investigation: For sensitization, 2% DPC in acetone was applied to an approximately 2 cm by approximately 2 cm area of upper inner arm skin. Blood for TCR sequencing was provided by twenty-nine alopecia patients at one to four time points (pre-sensitization, 2, 6 and 24 weeks). Throughout the approximately 25-week study period, patients were also given weekly therapeutic DPC doses on the scalp. Most of the patients in the cohort were female, and the cohort covered alopecia areata with under or over 50% scalp involvement, alopecia totalis and alopecia universalis. Patch testing was performed on the upper back with Finn chambers containing 0.01% DPC, and the patch tests were scored after 6 days according to International Contact Dermatitis Research Group standards. Libraries were combined into a pool for sequencing, and differences in TCR yield between samples came mainly from small differences in library volumes within the pool. In alopecia patients, the study followed how the peripheral blood TCR repertoire changed in vivo over primary and secondary sensitization to diphenylcyclopropenone (DPC), a hapten. Blood samples were taken from patients before sensitization (week 0) and then at 2, 6 and about 24 weeks after DPC sensitization. The full study reports these points: Significantly more large CDR3 similarity clusters were formed by expanded TCRs than by pre-sensitization or healthy control sets, consistent with antigen-driven responses. Alopecia, a presumed autoimmune disease, was present in all patients, so the immune response of the patients might differ from that of healthy individuals. A positive correlation was found between the number of PT1 expanded TCRs and patch test score, with significance reached at thresholds 8, 16 and 32 but not 4. The number of TCRs above 1 in 1000 frequency did not change with DPC sensitization; there was no evidence of global repertoire structure alterations. Repeated subsampling changed both the strength of the expansion versus patch-test correlation and the threshold at which that correlation became significant.

As for this clonotype: The antigen this receptor binds is unknown. Qualities for individual bases were not recorded, and no much larger clone is one base off.

Via the germline V gene, CDR1 is SGHVS and CDR2 FQNEAQ. Trimming leaves V shorter by 1 base and J shorter by 2 bases, with the junction holding 1 base beyond the gene matches. The CDR3 starts with the cysteine, ends with the phenylalanine, and has 15 residues. Kept here is only the CDR3 DNA, which spans 45 bases and is read in frame from base 1. Library preparation employed RACE. Sequencer: NextSeq 500. During library preparation, unique molecular identifiers were attached to individual cDNA molecules so that TCRs could be counted in a quantitative, reproducible way. From each blood RNA sample, both TCR alpha and TCR beta chains were sequenced. As for the authors' bioinformatics: A median of around 96,000 TCRs per sample was observed, with a range of about 20,000 to 750,000. V, J and CDR3 annotation of the TCR reads was carried out using the Decombinator software suite. For PS versus PT1 abundance plots, all samples were subsampled to the same number of TCRs (28,000). TCRs were defined as expanded if absent before sensitization and observed at least eight times at the 2-week time point. TCRdb itself trimmed the public reads at Q25 with fastp, ran MiXCR and retained productive beta chains. CDR3 protein sequences are deduplicated, and each keeps its most common genes and DNA. Here the V and J calls rest on TCRdb's processing, not on the authors' analysis. The sample records about 260,000 distinct CDR3 sequences, roughly 8.9% of which are singletons. The ten most abundant clones make up 2% to 2.5% of the sample.

The intended sense of this specimen's time point label: pre-sensitization, week 0. The sample's treatment or condition label is to be understood as: therapeutic diphenylcyclopropenone sensitization with weekly scalp DPC. At every patch-test visit, the blood draw took place before the patch test was put on. Patients were eligible if aged 18 to 70, diagnosed with alopecia and judged suitable for DPC therapy, and pregnant patients were excluded. Total RNA was extracted from unfractionated whole blood that had been collected in Tempus Blood RNA tubes. The source of this sequence is a woman aged 40-49 years with alopecia areata. Some clones in this sample may be carry-over from other donors' samples. This sequence uses TRBV7-8 and TRBJ2-3, with 9 junctional bases fitting TRBD2. Material: whole blood, obtained in connection with sensitization to the hapten diphenylcyclopropenone (DPC). The CDR3 is CASSLGLAVTDTQYF. The sequence in DNA is TGTGCCAGCAGCTTAGGACTAGCGGTCACAGATACGCAGTATTTT.